The rows below give T cell receptor beta chains drawn from one sample of a study of cytomegalovirus exposure and HLA in healthy donors. Here immunoSEQ multiplex PCR was the method, and the copy in TCRdb shows in-frame clones only, minus some. Of about 85,000 clones listed, 80% are singletons. The sequencing input was PBMCs. Receptors were obtained from a middle-aged man in good health and CMV-seropositive. CDR3s include the opening cysteine and the closing phenylalanine or tryptophan. D genes are given only for firm matches. The size entry is marked missing in some rows and otherwise reads once, few, many or a size class.

CDR3nt,CDR3aa,abundance,j_gene,v_gene,d_gene
TGTGCCAGCAGCCGGGGACTAGCGAACCAAGAGACCCAGTACTTC,CASSRGLANQETQYF,.,TRBJ2-5,TRBV14,TRBD2
TGTGCCAGCAGTTTCAACTACTATTCACCCCTCCACTTT,CASSFNYYSPLHF,.,TRBJ1-6,TRBV27,.
TGTGCCAGCAGCTCGAGTCTCGGACAGGGCACCGGGGAGCTGTTTTTT,CASSSSLGQGTGELFF,.,TRBJ2-2,TRBV7-9,TRBD1
TGTGCCAGTAGTATATCAGGGTATAGCAATCAGCCCCAGCATTTT,CASSISGYSNQPQHF,.,TRBJ1-5,TRBV19,.
TGTGCCAGTAGTAGGGGGACAGATAGCTATGGCTACACCTTC,CASSRGTDSYGYTF,.,TRBJ1-2,TRBV19,TRBD1
TGTGCCAGTAGTATCCAAATTAGCGGAGGCTCCTACAATGAGCAGTTCTTC,CASSIQISGGSYNEQFF,.,TRBJ2-1,TRBV19,.
TGTGCCAGCAGCTACCAGACTTACTCCGAGCAGTTCTTC,CASSYQTYSEQFF,.,TRBJ2-1,TRBV7-2,.
TGTGCCAGCAGTTTAATAGGGGGTAGCTATGGCTACACCTTC,CASSLIGGSYGYTF,.,TRBJ1-2,TRBV27,.
TGTGCCAGCAGTGATTTGGCAGGCACCGGGGAGCTGTTTTTT,CASSDLAGTGELFF,.,TRBJ2-2,TRBV6-1,.
TGTGCCAGCAGCTTCATCTCTCAGGGGAACTATGGCTACACCTTC,CASSFISQGNYGYTF,.,TRBJ1-2,TRBV7-2,.
TGCGCCAGCAGCCAAGAGGGACTAGCGGGTTCCGAGCAGTACTTC,CASSQEGLAGSEQYF,few,TRBJ2-7,TRBV4-1,TRBD2
TGTGCCAGCAGCTTCGCGGGACAGGGGGCGTTGTTTTTT,CASSFAGQGALFF,.,TRBJ1-4,TRBV7-9,TRBD1
TGTGCCAGCAGCCTTGACAGGGTGGAGAACACCGGGGAGCTGTTTTTT,CASSLDRVENTGELFF,.,TRBJ2-2,TRBV2,TRBD1
TGCGCCAGCAGCCCCCGGCTAGCGGCCAGTGGGGAAGAGACCCAGTACTTC,CASSPRLAASGEETQYF,.,TRBJ2-5,TRBV4-1,TRBD2
TGTGCCAGCAGTGAAACGGCAGGTCAGAAACGCTACACCTTC,CASSETAGQKRYTF,few,TRBJ1-2,TRBV25-1,.
TGTGCCAGCAGTCGGACAGTTAGTAGTGAAAAACTGTTTTTT,CASSRTVSSEKLFF,.,TRBJ1-4,TRBV6-5,.
TGTGCCAGCAGCGTGGTGGGGGGTCAGCCCCAGCATTTT,CASSVVGGQPQHF,.,TRBJ1-5,TRBV9,.
TGTGCCAGCAGCCGACAGGGGGCAAGGAACACCGGGGAGCTGTTTTTT,CASSRQGARNTGELFF,.,TRBJ2-2,TRBV2,TRBD1
TGTGCCAGCAACCCCGACAGGGCCCCAGGGCACCAGTACTTC,CASNPDRAPGHQYF,.,TRBJ2-7,TRBV2,TRBD1
TGTGCCAGCAAACCTCGACTAGCGGTGAGCGAGCAGTACTTC,CASKPRLAVSEQYF,.,TRBJ2-7,TRBV7-2,TRBD2
TGCGCCAGCAGCTTAGTTGGGAGACAGGGGACCGCAGATACGCAGTATTTT,CASSLVGRQGTADTQYF,.,TRBJ2-3,TRBV5-1,TRBD1
TGCGCCAGCAGCCAAGATCAGGGGACCTATTCACCCCTCCACTTT,CASSQDQGTYSPLHF,.,TRBJ1-6,TRBV4-1,.
TGTGCCAGCAGCTTGGCTAGCGGGAGGTCCTACGAGCAGTACTTC,CASSLASGRSYEQYF,.,TRBJ2-7,TRBV7-9,TRBD2
TGTGCCAGCAGCTTTAGGGGTGCTCAAGAAAAACTGTTTTTT,CASSFRGAQEKLFF,few,TRBJ1-4,TRBV7-9,.
TGTGCCAGCAGCTTAGGTGCAGGGTTGACTGGCTACACCTTC,CASSLGAGLTGYTF,.,TRBJ1-2,TRBV7-2,.
TGTGCCAGCAGTTTATCTGGGGGCCGGGGGGAGCAGTACTTC,CASSLSGGRGEQYF,once,TRBJ2-5,TRBV27,.
TGTGCCAGCAGCCTTCATCTCCAGCGGGAGGGCTCCTACGAGCAGTACTTC,CASSLHLQREGSYEQYF,.,TRBJ2-7,TRBV4-2,TRBD2
TGCGCCAGCAGCTTGATATTGAACACTGAAGCTTTCTTT,CASSLILNTEAFF,.,TRBJ1-1,TRBV5-1,.
TGCGCCAGCAGCTGGGGGACAGGGCCCGACTATGGCTACACCTTC,CASSWGTGPDYGYTF,once,TRBJ1-2,TRBV5-1,TRBD1
TGTGCCAGTAGGACCGGGGGAGAAAACACTGAAGCTTTCTTT,CASRTGGENTEAFF,.,TRBJ1-1,TRBV19,.
TGTGCCAGCAGCTCAAAGGCCCTGGGACAGGCAAATTTCTATGGCTACACCTTC,CASSSKALGQANFYGYTF,.,TRBJ1-2,TRBV7-9,TRBD1
TGCGCCAGCAGGGGCCCCGGGATCTACGAGCAGTACTTC,CASRGPGIYEQYF,.,TRBJ2-7,TRBV10-2,.
TGCGCCAGCAGCTTCACAGGGAGCACTGAAGCTTTCTTT,CASSFTGSTEAFF,.,TRBJ1-1,TRBV4-3,.
TGTGCCAGTAGAACCCCGGACAGGGAGAAGCCCCAGCATTTT,CASRTPDREKPQHF,.,TRBJ1-5,TRBV19,TRBD1
TGTGCCTGGGGCAGACAGGCCCCCGGGAAACTGTTTTTT,CAWGRQAPGKLFF,.,TRBJ1-4,TRBV30,.
TGTGCCAGCAGCTTCCGAGAGTGGAGGGGCGAGCAGTTCTTC,CASSFREWRGEQFF,.,TRBJ2-1,TRBV7-9,.
TGTGCCAGCAGCCCTCAGATCAACACTGAAGCTTTCTTT,CASSPQINTEAFF,.,TRBJ1-1,TRBV14,.
TGTGCCAGCTCACCTTATGCGGCAACGACGGGGGACGAGCAGTACTTC,CASSPYAATTGDEQYF,.,TRBJ2-7,TRBV18,.
TGTTCCAGCAGCTTTCTAGGCACAGGGGTTTACGGCTACACCTTC,CSSSFLGTGVYGYTF,few,TRBJ1-2,TRBV7-9,TRBD1
TGTGCCAGCAGCTGGGCCCGTGGCACAGATACGCAGTATTTT,CASSWARGTDTQYF,.,TRBJ2-3,TRBV11-2,.
TGTGCCAGCAGCTTGGGCAGTGGGTATGGGGAGCAGTACTTC,CASSLGSGYGEQYF,.,TRBJ2-5,TRBV5-4,.
TGTGCCAGCAGTTACTTTGACCTAGCGGGAGAGAGAGTGCAGTACTTC,CASSYFDLAGERVQYF,once,TRBJ2-7,TRBV6-5,TRBD2
TGTGCCAGCATACCCTTCGACAGGGGGCGAGACGAGCAGTACTTC,CASIPFDRGRDEQYF,.,TRBJ2-7,TRBV7-8,TRBD1
TGTGCCAGCAGCCTCGGACTAGCAGGGAATGAGCAGTTCTTC,CASSLGLAGNEQFF,.,TRBJ2-1,TRBV7-6,TRBD2
TGTGCCAGCAGCTTTTTTTCAGCGGGACATGGGGCCAACGTCCTGACTTTC,CASSFFSAGHGANVLTF,.,TRBJ2-6,TRBV11-2,.
TGTGCCAGCAGCTTCAGCGGGAGGAGCCCCGGGGAGCTGTTTTTT,CASSFSGRSPGELFF,.,TRBJ2-2,TRBV7-2,TRBD2
TGTGCCAGCAGCTTAGGGGCGGGGGCGACGAGCTCCTACAATGAGCAGTTCTTC,CASSLGAGATSSYNEQFF,.,TRBJ2-1,TRBV7-2,.
TGTGCCAGCAGCTCCGAGACAGGGGGCTTAGATGAGCAGTTCTTC,CASSSETGGLDEQFF,.,TRBJ2-1,TRBV7-3,TRBD1
TGTGCCAGCGGTGCGGGAGTAGGCGAGCAGTACTTC,CASGAGVGEQYF,.,TRBJ2-7,TRBV9,TRBD2
TGTGCCAGCAGCCCCGGAGAAACCTACGAGCAGTACTTC,CASSPGETYEQYF,.,TRBJ2-7,TRBV27,.
TGTGCCAGCAGCTTAGAGGCGGGCACTGAAGCTTTCTTT,CASSLEAGTEAFF,.,TRBJ1-1,TRBV7-6,.
TGTGCCATCAGTCGGGGAAGCGGGAGTGACGATGAGCAGTTCTTC,CAISRGSGSDDEQFF,.,TRBJ2-1,TRBV10-3,TRBD2
TGTGCCATCAGGCCGGGAGGCATATACAATGAGCAGTTCTTC,CAIRPGGIYNEQFF,once,TRBJ2-1,TRBV10-3,TRBD2
TGCGCCAGCAGCCACCCATCTAGCGGGCTAAGCTCCTACGAGCAGTACTTC,CASSHPSSGLSSYEQYF,.,TRBJ2-7,TRBV4-1,TRBD2
TGTGCCTGGAGTTCGGGACTAGCGGGAGTGGGTGAGCAGTTCTTC,CAWSSGLAGVGEQFF,.,TRBJ2-1,TRBV30,TRBD2
TGTGCCAGCAGCTTTGGGCGGGAGGTCCCTTGGAATACGCAGTATTTT,CASSFGREVPWNTQYF,few,TRBJ2-3,TRBV7-2,TRBD2
TGTGCCAGCAGCTTGACAGGGGGGAATGGCTACACCTTC,CASSLTGGNGYTF,few,TRBJ1-2,TRBV5-4,TRBD1
TGTGCCTGGAGTGTCCTTAACTCTGAGACCCAGTACTTC,CAWSVLNSETQYF,.,TRBJ2-5,TRBV30,.
TGTGCCAGCAGGGACATGCCGAACACTGAAGCTTTCTTT,CASRDMPNTEAFF,.,TRBJ1-1,TRBV6-1,.